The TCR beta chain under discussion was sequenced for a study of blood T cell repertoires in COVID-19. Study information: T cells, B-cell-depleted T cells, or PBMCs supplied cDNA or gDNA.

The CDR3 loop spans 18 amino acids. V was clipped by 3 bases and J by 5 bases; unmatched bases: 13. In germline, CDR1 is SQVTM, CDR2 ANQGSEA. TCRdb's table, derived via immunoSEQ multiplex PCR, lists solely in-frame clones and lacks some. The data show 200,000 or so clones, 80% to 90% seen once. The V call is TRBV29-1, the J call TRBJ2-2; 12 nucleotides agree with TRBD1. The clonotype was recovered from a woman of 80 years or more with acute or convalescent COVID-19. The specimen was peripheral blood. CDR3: CSVDLSGTGGVSTGELFF. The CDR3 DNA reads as TGCAGCGTTGACCTCTCTGGGACAGGGGGCGTATCAACCGGGGAGCTGTTTTTT.